The 32 T cell receptor beta chains reported below all come from one sample, sequenced in a study of T cell changes during pregnancy in multiple sclerosis. Produced via immunoSEQ multiplex PCR; TCRdb's table is partial and in-frame only. The data hold some 80,000 clones, with roughly 90% observed a single time. Sequences were derived from peripheral blood, sampled in the first trimester of pregnancy. These receptors were collected from a female donor in good health, enrolled as a control in a pregnancy study.

The sample holds one count of this clone. CDR3: CASSQAAVVNTDTQYF. In DNA form, the CDR3 reads TGCGCCAGCAGCCAAGCGGCGGTAGTGAACACAGATACGCAGTATTTT. V gene TRBV4-3 combines with J gene TRBJ2-3; D call uncertain. The CDR3 is made up of 16 amino acids. Germline CDR1 and CDR2: LGHNA and YSLEER. V was shortened by 1 base and J by 2 bases, with 13 bases between the two germline ends.

There are a few counts of this clone. The identical CDR3 is also encoded by other nucleotide sequences in the sample. J is TRBJ2-5 and V is TRBV15; D gene ambiguous. Germline assignment: CDR1 LNHNV and CDR2 YYDKDF (reference sequence). The CDR3 totals 12 residues. Trimming removed 0 bases at V and 4 bases at J, with 3 bases between. CDR3 amino acids: CATSRDRETQYF. In DNA, the CDR3 is TGTGCCACCAGCAGAGATCGAGAGACCCAGTACTTC.

The chain employs TRBV6-5 and TRBJ1-6, with 9 bases aligning to TRBD1. Germline CDR1 is MNHEY and CDR2 is SVGAGI. This CDR3 contains 16 residues. V gave up 4 bases and J gave up 9 bases; unmatched junction bases: 10. As DNA, the CDR3 is TGTGCCAGCAGTTGGGGGGACAGGGTCCGAGGTTCACCCCTCCACTTT. This sequence encodes CASSWGDRVRGSPLHF.

The genes are TRBV5-5 and TRBJ1-2; 7 bases fit TRBD1. The CDR3 has 14 amino acids. The J segment lost 5 bases and the V segment lost 2 bases, leaving 6 bases of the junction unmatched. Germline V gene sequence: CDR1 SGHKS, CDR2 YYEKEE (reference sequence). This chain's CDR3 is CASSLETGFYGYTF. CDR3 in DNA: TGTGCCAGCAGCTTAGAGACAGGGTTTTATGGCTACACCTTC.

The chain recombines TRBV19 with TRBJ2-3; possibly TRBD2 for D (5 bases). The CDR3 length is 13 residues. In germline, CDR1 is LNHDA, CDR2 SQIVND (reference sequence). Trimming removed 3 bases from V and 7 bases from J, with 11 bases in between. CDR3 DNA: TGTGCCAGTAGTATGAGGGTTTCGAATACGCAGTATTTT. It is translated as CASSMRVSNTQYF.

The chain carries TRBV20-1 and TRBJ1-2; 7 nucleotides align to TRBD1. Germline V gene sequence: CDR1 DFQATT, CDR2 SNEGSKA (reference sequence). The CDR3 contains 11 residues. This CDR3 reads CNSQGSYGYTF. The CDR3, as DNA: TGCAACTCACAGGGGAGCTATGGCTACACCTTC.

The table lists this clone with a count of one. V is TRBV7-8 and J is TRBJ2-1; 14 bases align to TRBD2. This CDR3 is built from 16 residues. Germline V gives CDR1 SGHVS, CDR2 FQNEAQ. J lost 3 bases, V lost 5 bases, and 3 bases had no gene match. The CDR3: CASSLGTSGGYNEQFF. Written as DNA, the CDR3 is TGTGCCAGCAGCCTCGGGACTAGCGGGGGCTACAATGAGCAGTTCTTC.

This clone has more than one count but fewer than ten. This CDR3 reads CASRASRTDTQYF. The CDR3 DNA follows: TGTGCCAGCAGGGCCTCGCGCACAGATACGCAGTATTTT. The chain combines TRBV2 with TRBJ2-3; D uncertain. Germline V gene data show CDR1 as SNHLY and CDR2 as FYNNEI. CDR3 length equals 13 residues. Trimming stripped 6 bases from V and 1 base from J, with 8 bases between.

The chain combines TRBV6-4 with TRBJ2-1; 10 positions match TRBD2. V was clipped by 0 bases and J by 4 bases; unmatched bases: 9. The CDR3 loop spans 18 amino acids. CDR1 and CDR2 from the germline V gene are MRHNA and SNTAGT. CDR3 residues: CASSDSIQRGGYYNEQFF. Written as DNA, the CDR3 is TGTGCCAGCAGTGACTCGATTCAGCGGGGGGGCTATTACAATGAGCAGTTCTTC.

The V call is TRBV18, the J call TRBJ2-5; D remains unclear. V gave up 1 base and J gave up 1 base, with 7 bases separating them. The CDR3 length is 14 residues. CDR1 and CDR2 (germline): KGHSH, LQKENI. The CDR3 DNA sequence: TGTGCCAGCTCACCACGAAACGGCCAAGAGACCCAGTACTTC. This gives the protein CASSPRNGQETQYF.

V usage is TRBV5-4 and J usage is TRBJ2-1; TRBD2 matches at 8 bases. CDR3 size: 14 residues. V lost 1 base to trimming and J lost 6 bases; unmatched junction nucleotides: 3. CDR1 and CDR2 (germline): SGHNT, YYREEE (reference sequence). CDR3 region: CASSLTSGTNEQFF. The CDR3 DNA sequence: TGTGCCAGCAGCTTGACTAGCGGAACCAATGAGCAGTTCTTC.

This clone was observed a handful of times. The chain is built from TRBV7-9 and TRBJ1-1, with no clear D. This CDR3 has 15 amino acids. V was pared by 5 bases and J by 4 bases, with 17 bases between. Germline CDR1 and CDR2: SEHNR and FQNEAQ (reference sequence). In DNA form, the CDR3 reads TGTGCCAGCAGCCCCCCCCCGCCTCGGTCCACTGAAGCTTTCTTT. It translates to CASSPPPPRSTEAFF.

The J gene is TRBJ2-3, the V gene TRBV5-4, with a tentative D call TRBD1 (5 bases). V was pared by 5 bases and J by 7 bases, with 14 bases between. The CDR3 totals 13 residues. Germline assignment: CDR1 SGHNT and CDR2 YYREEE (reference sequence). The CDR3 is CASSLQGVNTQYF. In DNA form, the CDR3 reads TGTGCCAGCAGTCTTCAGGGCGTTAATACGCAGTATTTT.

V is TRBV29-1 and J is TRBJ2-3; 9 nucleotides line up with TRBD2. With V trimmed by 2 bases and J by 2 bases, 8 bases remained unmatched. The germline CDR1 and CDR2 sequences are SQVTM and ANQGSEA. The CDR3 runs to 16 residues. The CDR3 sequence is CSVEWTGTSLTDTQYF. The CDR3 bases are TGCAGCGTTGAATGGACGGGGACTAGCCTCACAGATACGCAGTATTTT.

The J gene is TRBJ2-3, the V gene TRBV19; 8 bases fit TRBD1. This CDR3 is 13 amino acids long. V lost 5 bases, J lost 6 bases, and 4 bases stayed unmatched. Germline V gene sequence: CDR1 LNHDA, CDR2 SQIVND (reference sequence). This CDR3 reads CASSGQGLDTQYF. The CDR3 DNA follows: TGTGCCAGTAGTGGACAGGGATTGGATACGCAGTATTTT.

The V and J genes are TRBV11-3 and TRBJ1-6; perhaps TRBD1 as D (6 bases). The CDR3 is 15 residues long. Germline CDR1 is SGHNT and CDR2 is YENEEA. Trimming pared 1 base from V and 7 bases from J, leaving 11 bases between. The chain's CDR3 is CASSLAADRNSPLHF. Here the CDR3 DNA reads TGTGCCAGCAGCTTAGCGGCGGACAGAAATTCACCCCTCCACTTT.

The rearrangement joins TRBV6-5 to TRBJ1-1; no clear D. V dropped 4 bases and J dropped 2 bases, with 2 bases sitting between them. The V gene's germline CDR1 is MNHEY and CDR2 SVGAGI. CDR3 length equals 11 residues. The CDR3: CASSSNTEAFF. Here the CDR3 DNA reads TGTGCCAGCAGTTCTAACACTGAAGCTTTCTTT.

This chain uses TRBV4-1 with TRBJ1-5; 7 bases map to TRBD1. Germline loops: CDR1 MGHRA, CDR2 YSYEKL. The CDR3 spans 15 residues. V gave up 3 bases and J gave up 7 bases; unmatched junction bases: 9. Here the CDR3 reads CASSQGDRGMQPQHF. The CDR3 coding sequence is TGCGCCAGCAGCCAGGGGGACAGAGGGATGCAGCCCCAGCATTTT.

This clone has just a few counts. V gene TRBV4-1 combines with J gene TRBJ1-1, with a tentative D call TRBD1 (6 bases). The germline V gene encodes CDR1 MGHRA and CDR2 YSYEKL. The V and J ends lost 4 bases and 1 base respectively, with 13 bases between them. The CDR3 runs 15 residues. The CDR3 DNA is TGCGCCAGCAGCCGGTTACAGGGTCAGAACACTGAAGCTTTCTTT. Protein product: CASSRLQGQNTEAFF.

The rearrangement joins TRBV27 to TRBJ1-2; D remains unclear. CDR3 size: 15 residues. V was shortened by 0 bases and J by 6 bases, with 14 bases between the two germline ends. In germline, CDR1 is MNHEY, CDR2 SMNVEV (reference sequence). CDR3 sequence: CASSLSVQVRHGYTF. The CDR3 DNA reads as TGTGCCAGCAGTTTATCAGTCCAGGTCCGCCATGGCTACACCTTC.

The rearrangement links TRBV18 to TRBJ2-3; TRBD2 matches 10 bases. CDR3 size: 16 residues. The junction had 4 bases not matched to a gene; V was cut back by 1 base and J by 3 bases. The germline CDR1 and CDR2 sequences are KGHSH and LQKENI. CDR3 loop: CASSPRLAGETDTQYF. The CDR3, as DNA: TGTGCCAGCTCACCACGACTAGCGGGTGAAACAGATACGCAGTATTTT.

The chain couples TRBV10-3 to TRBJ2-7; 9 positions agree with TRBD1. The trim removed 0 bases at V and 7 bases at J, leaving 10 bases unmatched. Per germline, CDR1 ENHRY and CDR2 SYGVKD. This CDR3 comprises 16 residues. CDR3 bases: TGTGCCATCAGTGAGTCGAGTAACAGGGGGCTGGGGGAGCAGTACTTC. It is translated as CAISESSNRGLGEQYF.

This chain links TRBV28 with TRBJ2-4; D not certain. This CDR3 has 15 residues. Deletions cut 5 bases from V and 0 bases from J, with 11 bases between. Germline loops: CDR1 MDHEN, CDR2 SYDVKM. CDR3 region: CASSPPRLAKNIQYF. The CDR3 DNA is TGTGCCAGCAGTCCGCCCCGGTTAGCCAAAAACATTCAGTACTTC.

The chain couples TRBV19 to TRBJ2-6; perhaps TRBD2 as D (5 bases). The germline V gene encodes CDR1 LNHDA and CDR2 SQIVND (reference sequence). Trimming took off 4 bases at V and 0 bases at J, with 7 bases between the two ends. CDR3 size: 15 residues. As DNA, the CDR3 is TGTGCCAGTAGTACTACTAGCTCTGGGGCCAACGTCCTGACTTTC. Amino acid sequence: CASSTTSSGANVLTF.

The rearrangement joins TRBV7-2 to TRBJ2-5; 7 positions agree with TRBD2. Germline V gene lookup returns CDR1 SGHTA and CDR2 FQGNSA. The CDR3 extends over 16 amino acids. The V gene end was trimmed by 0 bases and the J gene end by 4 bases; junction bases not matched to a gene: 8. The chain's CDR3 is CASSLALGGGRETQYF. As DNA, the CDR3 is TGTGCCAGCAGCTTAGCGCTTGGGGGAGGGCGAGAGACCCAGTACTTC.

The chain recombines TRBV4-3 with TRBJ2-1; TRBD1 agrees at 7 bases. The CDR3 runs to 15 residues. After removal of 1 base from V and 4 bases from J, the junction contained 4 bases not matched to a gene. The germline CDR1 and CDR2 sequences are LGHNA and YSLEER. This CDR3 reads CASSQGDRGYNEQFF. As DNA, the CDR3 is TGCGCCAGCAGCCAAGGGGACAGAGGATACAATGAGCAGTTCTTC.

This chain joins TRBV7-9 and TRBJ1-2; tentatively, D is TRBD1 (6 bases). Germline V gene lookup returns CDR1 SEHNR and CDR2 FQNEAQ (reference sequence). V was clipped by 8 bases and J by 2 bases, with 21 bases between them. The CDR3 length is 16 residues. CDR3 in amino acids: CASGGGQGVTNYGYTF. DNA of the CDR3: TGTGCCAGCGGGGGGGGGCAGGGCGTTACGAACTATGGCTACACCTTC.

The rearrangement joins TRBV11-1 to TRBJ2-7; D ambiguous. This CDR3 region has 12 residues. Germline loops: CDR1 SGHAT, CDR2 FQDESV (reference sequence). The V gene lost 5 bases and the J gene lost 6 bases, with 11 bases spanning the gap. CDR3 protein: CASSPQGAEQYF. The DNA of the CDR3 is TGTGCCAGCAGCCCACAAGGAGCCGAGCAGTACTTC. Drawing the rest from reference TRBV11-1 and TRBJ2-7, the complete variable domain is EAEVAQSPRYKITEKSQAVAFWCDPISGHATLYWYRQILGQGPELLVQFQDESVVDDSQLPKDRFSAERLKGVDSTLKIQPAELGDSAMYLCASSPQGAEQYFGPGTRLTVT.

The V call is TRBV6-5, the J call TRBJ1-3; D unresolved. CDR3 length equals 14 residues. The germline V gene has CDR1 MNHEY and CDR2 SVGAGI. Trimming removed 8 bases at V and 0 bases at J, with 11 bases between. Written as DNA, the CDR3 is TGTGCCAGCTACTCGGGTTCCTCTGGAAACACCATATATTTT. It translates to CASYSGSSGNTIYF.

The gene calls are TRBV7-9 and TRBJ2-1, with 10 positions matching TRBD1. The CDR3 is 14 amino acids. Germline loops: CDR1 SEHNR, CDR2 FQNEAQ (reference sequence). V gave up 5 bases and J gave up 9 bases; unmatched junction bases: 7. This chain's CDR3 is CASSTGQGVSEQFF. The CDR3 DNA reads TGTGCCAGCAGCACAGGACAGGGGGTTAGTGAGCAGTTCTTC. The full variable domain, its missing parts supplied by reference TRBV7-9 and TRBJ2-1, is DTGVSQNPRHKITKRGQNVTFRCDPISEHNRLYWYRQTLGQGPEFLTYFQNEAQLEKSRLLSDRFSAERPKGSFSTLEIQRTEQGDSAMYLCASSTGQGVSEQFFGPGTRLTVL.

This chain uses TRBV9 with TRBJ1-2, with 10 bases matching TRBD1. J lost 6 bases, V lost 6 bases, and 5 bases had no gene match. The germline CDR1 and CDR2 sequences are SGDLS and YYNGEE. CDR3 size: 13 residues. CDR3 protein: CASTRQGADGYTF. The CDR3 region has the DNA TGTGCCAGCACCAGACAGGGGGCGGATGGCTACACCTTC.

On this clone itself: An end of the junction differs from the germline gene, which may be a read error. J is TRBJ2-2 and V is TRBV7-7, with D possibly TRBD2 on 5 matching bases. Germline loops: CDR1 SSHAT, CDR2 FNYEAQ (reference sequence). The CDR3 has 13 amino acids. CDR3 protein: CASSLALGRELFF. For the CDR3, the DNA is TGTGCTAGCAGCTTAGCGCTGGGCCGGGAGCTGTTTTTT.